This record concerns one TCR beta chain sequence. This record comes from a study of blood T cell repertoires in COVID-19. At the level of the study: There were acute and convalescent COVID-19 samples, and they came from the United States, Italy and Spain.

Original processing methods: Amplification of reference gene primers provided the estimated nucleated cell counts. Data came from immunoSEQ multiplex PCR; TCRdb stores just in-frame clones and leaves some out. The V and J calls and clone size are taken from that table; D and trimming were inferred from the DNA. The top ten clones hold 1.5% to 1.8% of a sample with under 450,000 clones, approximately 90% of them seen once. The CDR3 spans 12 residues. The V and J ends lost 5 bases and 7 bases respectively, with 9 bases between them. Germline lookup yields CDR1 SGHTA and CDR2 FQGNSA. The clonotype was recovered from a woman aged 40 to 55 with COVID-19, enrolled during active disease. The sequenced sample was peripheral blood. The chain couples TRBV7-2 to TRBJ2-4; possible D gene TRBD1, 6 bases. Written as DNA, the CDR3 is TGTGCCAGCAGCGGGCAGGGGAACATTCAGTACTTC. Translation gives CASSGQGNIQYF.